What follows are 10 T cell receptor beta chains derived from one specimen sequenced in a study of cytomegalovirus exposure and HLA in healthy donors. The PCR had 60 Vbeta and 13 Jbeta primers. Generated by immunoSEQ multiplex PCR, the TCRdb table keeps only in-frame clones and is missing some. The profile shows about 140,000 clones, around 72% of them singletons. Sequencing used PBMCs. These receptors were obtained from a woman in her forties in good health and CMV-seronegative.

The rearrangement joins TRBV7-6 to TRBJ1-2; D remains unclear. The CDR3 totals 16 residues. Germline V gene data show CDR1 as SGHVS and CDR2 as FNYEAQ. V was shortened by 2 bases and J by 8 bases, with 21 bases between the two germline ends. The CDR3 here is CASSLFSQEVRWGYTF. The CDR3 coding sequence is TGTGCCAGCAGCTTATTTTCTCAGGAGGTAAGATGGGGCTACACCTTC.

The CDR3 protein is CASSERSYNSPLHF. CDR3 in DNA: TGCGCCAGCAGCGAGCGCAGTTATAATTCACCCCTCCACTTT. This chain uses TRBV4-3 with TRBJ1-6, with D unresolved. V lost 5 bases and J 4 bases, leaving 9 bases between the germline ends. Germline V gives CDR1 LGHNA, CDR2 YSLEER. The CDR3 sequence is 14 residues long.

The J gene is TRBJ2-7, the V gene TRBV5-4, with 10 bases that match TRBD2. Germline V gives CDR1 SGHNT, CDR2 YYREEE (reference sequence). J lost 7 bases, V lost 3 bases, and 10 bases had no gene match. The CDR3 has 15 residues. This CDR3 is CASSWGSGGAQEQYF. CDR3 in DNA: TGTGCCAGCAGCTGGGGGAGCGGGGGGGCCCAGGAGCAGTACTTC.

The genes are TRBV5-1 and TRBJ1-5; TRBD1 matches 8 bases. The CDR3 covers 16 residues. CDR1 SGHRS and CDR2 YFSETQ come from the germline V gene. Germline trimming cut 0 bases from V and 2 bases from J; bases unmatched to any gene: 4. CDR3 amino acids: CASSLGPGQGNQPQHF. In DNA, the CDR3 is TGCGCCAGCAGCTTGGGACCGGGACAGGGCAATCAGCCCCAGCATTTT.

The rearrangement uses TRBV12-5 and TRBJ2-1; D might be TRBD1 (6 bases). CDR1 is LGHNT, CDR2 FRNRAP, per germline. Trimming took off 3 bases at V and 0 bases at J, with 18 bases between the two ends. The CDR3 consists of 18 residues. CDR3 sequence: CASGLSVWDTGSYNEQFF. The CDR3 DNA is TGTGCTAGTGGTTTAAGCGTATGGGACACAGGCTCCTACAATGAGCAGTTCTTC.

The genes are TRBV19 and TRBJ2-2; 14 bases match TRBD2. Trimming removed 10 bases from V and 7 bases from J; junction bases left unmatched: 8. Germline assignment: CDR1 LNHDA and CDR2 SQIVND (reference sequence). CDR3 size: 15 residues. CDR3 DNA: TGTGCCACCAGACTAGCGGGGGGGCCGGGCGGGGAGCTGTTTTTT. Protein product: CATRLAGGPGGELFF.

CDR3 DNA: TGTGCCAGCAGCCCCACCGGGACACACTCTTTCTCCTACAATGAGCAGTTCTTC. It specifies CASSPTGTHSFSYNEQFF. The V gene is TRBV13, the J gene TRBJ2-1; perhaps TRBD1 as D (6 bases). The CDR3 consists of 18 residues. CDR1 and CDR2 (germline): PRHDT, FYEKMQ (reference sequence). Trimming stripped 5 bases from V and 0 bases from J, with 20 bases between.

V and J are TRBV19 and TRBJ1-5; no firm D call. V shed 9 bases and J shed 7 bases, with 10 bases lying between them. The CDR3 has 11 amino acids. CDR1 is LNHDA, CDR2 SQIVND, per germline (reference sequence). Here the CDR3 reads CASGGRQPQHF. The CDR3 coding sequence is TGTGCCAGCGGAGGACGACAGCCCCAGCATTTT. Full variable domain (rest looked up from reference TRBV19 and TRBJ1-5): DGGITQSPKYLFRKEGQNVTLSCEQNLNHDAMYWYRQDPGQGLRLIYYSQIVNDFQKGDIAEGYSVSREKKESFPLTVTSAQKNPTAFYLCASGGRQPQHFGDGTRLSIL.

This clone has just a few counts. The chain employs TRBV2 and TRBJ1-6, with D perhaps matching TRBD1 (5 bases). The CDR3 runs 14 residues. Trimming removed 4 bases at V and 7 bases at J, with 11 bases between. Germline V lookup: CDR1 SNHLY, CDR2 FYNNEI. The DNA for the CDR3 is TGTGCCAGCAGTGTCAAGGGGCAGAATTCACCCCTCCACTTT. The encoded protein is CASSVKGQNSPLHF.

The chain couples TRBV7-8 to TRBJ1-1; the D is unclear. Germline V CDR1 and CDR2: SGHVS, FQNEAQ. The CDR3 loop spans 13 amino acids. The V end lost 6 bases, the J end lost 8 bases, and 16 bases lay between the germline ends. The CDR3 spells CASSFTFDQEAFF. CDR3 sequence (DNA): TGTGCCAGCAGTTTTACTTTTGATCAAGAAGCTTTCTTT.